This section outlines one T cell receptor beta chain sequence together with its context. V was trimmed by 2 bases and J by 3 bases, leaving 7 bases between them. This CDR3 contains 13 residues. Germline CDR1 and CDR2: SGHVS and FQNEAQ. The data are from a study of control samples from healthy donors and cancer patients. Clones were sequenced by immunoSEQ multiplex PCR, and TCRdb holds only the in-frame ones, with some missing. Of more than 45,000 clones in the sample, roughly 90% were seen once. Sequenced sample: PBMCs. The clonotype was recovered from a man aged 25-40 years with colorectal cancer. The V and J genes are TRBV7-8 and TRBJ1-1; D not resolved. The CDR3 protein is CASSLYADTEAFF. The CDR3 DNA reads as TGTGCCAGCAGCTTATATGCCGACACTGAAGCTTTCTTT. The entire variable domain, with the rest obtained from reference TRBV7-8 and TRBJ1-1, is as follows: GAGVSQSPRYKVAKRGQDVALRCDPISGHVSLFWYQQALGQGPEFLTYFQNEAQLDKSGLPSDRFFAERPEGSVSTLKIQRTQQEDSAVYLCASSLYADTEAFFGQGTRLTVV.